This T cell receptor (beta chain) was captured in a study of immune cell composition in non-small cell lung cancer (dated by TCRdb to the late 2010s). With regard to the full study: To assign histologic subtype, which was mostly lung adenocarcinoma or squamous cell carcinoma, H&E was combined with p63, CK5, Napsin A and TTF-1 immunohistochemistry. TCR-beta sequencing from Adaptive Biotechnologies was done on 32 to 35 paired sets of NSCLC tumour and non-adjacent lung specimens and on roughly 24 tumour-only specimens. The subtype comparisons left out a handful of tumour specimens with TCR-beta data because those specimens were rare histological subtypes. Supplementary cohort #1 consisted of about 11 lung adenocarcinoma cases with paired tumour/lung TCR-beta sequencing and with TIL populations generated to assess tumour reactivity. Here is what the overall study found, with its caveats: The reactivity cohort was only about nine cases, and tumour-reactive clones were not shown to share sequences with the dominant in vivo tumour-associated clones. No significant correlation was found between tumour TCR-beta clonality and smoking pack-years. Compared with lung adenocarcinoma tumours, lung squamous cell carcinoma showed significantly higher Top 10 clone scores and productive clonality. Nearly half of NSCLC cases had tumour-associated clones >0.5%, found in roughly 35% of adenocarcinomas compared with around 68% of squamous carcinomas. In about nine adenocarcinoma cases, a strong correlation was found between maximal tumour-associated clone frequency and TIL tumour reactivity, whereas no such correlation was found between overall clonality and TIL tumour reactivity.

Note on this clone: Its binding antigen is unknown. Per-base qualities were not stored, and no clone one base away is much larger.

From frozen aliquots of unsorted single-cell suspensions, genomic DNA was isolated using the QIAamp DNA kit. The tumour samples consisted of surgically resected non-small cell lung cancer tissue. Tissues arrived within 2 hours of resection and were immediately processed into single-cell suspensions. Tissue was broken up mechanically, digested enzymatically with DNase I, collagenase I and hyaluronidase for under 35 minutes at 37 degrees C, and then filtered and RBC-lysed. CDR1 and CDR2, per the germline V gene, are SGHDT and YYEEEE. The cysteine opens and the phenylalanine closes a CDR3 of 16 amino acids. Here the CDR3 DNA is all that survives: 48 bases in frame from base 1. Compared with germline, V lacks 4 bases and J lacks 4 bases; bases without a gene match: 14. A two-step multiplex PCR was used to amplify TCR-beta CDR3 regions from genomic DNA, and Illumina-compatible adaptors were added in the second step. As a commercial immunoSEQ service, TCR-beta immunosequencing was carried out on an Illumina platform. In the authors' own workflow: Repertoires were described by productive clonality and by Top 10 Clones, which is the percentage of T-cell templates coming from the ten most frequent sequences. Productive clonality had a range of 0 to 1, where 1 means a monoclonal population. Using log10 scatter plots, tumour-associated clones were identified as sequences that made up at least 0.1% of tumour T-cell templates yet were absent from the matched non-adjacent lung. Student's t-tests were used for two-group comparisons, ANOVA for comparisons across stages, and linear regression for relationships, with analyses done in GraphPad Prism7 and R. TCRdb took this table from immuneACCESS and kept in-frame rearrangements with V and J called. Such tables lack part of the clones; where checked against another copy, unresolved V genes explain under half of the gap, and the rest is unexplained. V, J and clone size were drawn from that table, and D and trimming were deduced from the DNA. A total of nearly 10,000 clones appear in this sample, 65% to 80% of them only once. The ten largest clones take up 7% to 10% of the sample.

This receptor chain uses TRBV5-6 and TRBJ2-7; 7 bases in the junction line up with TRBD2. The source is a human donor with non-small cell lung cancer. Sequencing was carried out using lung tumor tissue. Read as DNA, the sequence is TGTGCCAGCAGCCCTAGCGGTGGGCGTGCAAGGTACGAGCAGTACTTC. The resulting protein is CASSPSGGRARYEQYF.